This T cell receptor (beta chain) is drawn from a study of T cell clonality in common variable immunodeficiency. This clone was counted at least ten times. Its antigen is unidentified. Read data end 3 residues before the CDR3 end; the end is taken from the germline J gene. Findings and caveats of the study: In common variable immunodeficiency, TCR beta chains reportedly carried fewer deletions and N-nucleotide insertions.

Germline CDR1 is MDHEN and CDR2 is SYDVKM. V gave up 7 bases and J gave up 2 bases; unmatched junction bases: 7. This CDR3 contains 14 residues. Repertoires were generated with immunoSEQ multiplex PCR, while TCRdb's copy carries only in-frame clones and drops some. The sample counts around 16,000 clones, none seen once; the ten largest own less than 15%. V gene TRBV28 combines with J gene TRBJ2-7, with TRBD1 identical over 8 bases. Sequenced: peripheral blood mononuclear cells. This receptor was obtained from a human donor with common variable immunodeficiency. Incomplete CDR3 DNA: TGTGCCAGCACCACAGGGACAGGAACCTACGAG. Translated, it gives CASTTGTGTYE. The full CDR3 reads CASTTGTGTYEQYF.